This TCR beta chain derives from a study of shared clonotypes between healthy human individuals (dated by TCRdb to 2019 to 2021). Background on the whole study: A couple of women and a few men aged 18 to 49 years were included in the cohort. To estimate repertoire size and how much clonotype sharing occurs between individuals, the study deeply sequenced the blood TCR repertoires of about 5 healthy adults. To increase sequencing depth and limit assay-specific biases, different laboratories used diverse techniques to prepare libraries and sequence TCR repertoires. For each donor, CD4 naive and CD4 memory were each given three plates, CD8 naive was given two plates, and CD8 memory was given one plate. Between about 0.94 and 10 billion PBMCs per donor were obtained by leukapheresis. Study-wide conclusions, independent of this receptor: Higher generation probabilities were observed for clonotypes shared by all four sorted-subset donors than for non-shared clonotypes. Sampling was limited to blood, and TCR repertoires in tissue likely differ from TCR repertoires in blood. When a few donors were compared, the shared fraction of clonotypes was around 5% for naive CD4, 3% to 4% for naive CD8, 2.3% for memory CD4, and less than 0.45% for memory CD8. Naive subsets generally had larger estimated clonotype richness than memory subsets. Even with the large sequencing depth, rarefaction of the sorted-subset datasets indicated that sequencing was incomplete. Pairwise subsampling led to the expectation that sequencing depth would affect the degree of clonotype sharing among donors. Because the study included only a small number of donors, the genetic and exposure-history diversity represented was limited.

Using the deep immunoSEQ assay, multiplex PCR amplified TCR CDR3 regions from genomic DNA. For each cell subset, the extracted genomic DNA was distributed evenly across all wells of several immunoSEQ 96-well plates, and each plate served as one replicate. For sorted subsets, roughly 200 ng of genomic DNA, equivalent to 30,000 or so T cell genomes, went into each replicate PCR. Purified libraries were measured with a Qubit 3.0 fluorometer, size-checked on a Bioanalyzer 2100, and measured again with the KAPA Library Quantification kit. A separate single-read 150-cycle Illumina NextSeq 550 flow cell was used to sequence each immunoSEQ 96-well plate. Concerning the study's data processing: Because only junctional sequences without quality scores were contained in the immunoSEQ output, filtering matching that applied to full-length reads could not be performed. Sequences were annotated with PyIR, a Python wrapper for IgBLAST v1.9, using IMGT germline references to assign V/J genes and CDR3. Reads were removed for weak V/J assignments (E-value above 1e-6), missing CDR3, stop codons, out-of-frame junctions, or ambiguous translated residues. V3J clonotypes were defined by identical inferred V gene, J gene, and CDR3 amino acid sequence. Percentage overlap between repertoires was calculated by dividing the number of shared unique clonotypes by the size of the smaller repertoire. RTK rarefaction, the Chao1 estimator, and Recon v2.1 estimates of unobserved clonotypes were used to assess repertoire richness. Generation probabilities were computed with OLGA for all TCRbeta clonotypes obtained by the gDNA method from four donors. In TCRdb, the immuneACCESS table is reduced to in-frame sequences with V and J assigned. These tables do not hold every clone; where another copy was compared, an unresolved V gene accounts for under half, and the others remain unexplained. D and trimming were read from the DNA, whereas the V and J calls and clone size are those reported in that table. The sample has nearly 2 million clones on record, approximately 94% of them singletons. 1% to 1.5% of the sample belongs to the ten largest clones.

CD8 naive samples were obtained by positive selection for CCR7 among CD45RO-negative cells, yielding a CD45RA+CCR7+ population from which TemRA cells were excluded. Healthy HIV-negative adults with no recently reported acute infections or vaccinations were included as donors. Every donor was a Caucasian adult living in Nashville, Tennessee, USA. After blood collection by leukapheresis, PBMCs were isolated using Ficoll-Histopaque density gradient centrifugation and then cryopreserved in the vapor phase of liquid nitrogen. Analytical flow cytometry was used to check the purity and quantity of every magnetically sorted T cell population. Genomic DNA was isolated from each sorted fraction and quantified by UV absorbance on a Nanodrop 2000c. In the case of this clone: It lacks a known antigen. No base quality values were provided; no much bigger clone lies one nucleotide off.

From the cysteine through the phenylalanine, the CDR3 covers 17 amino acids. The kept DNA is CDR3 alone, 51 bases in frame from the first base. At the junction V is shortened by 4 bases and J by 2 bases; bases outside the gene matches: 8. CDR1 and CDR2, per the germline V gene, are MGHRA and YSYEKL. Sample: naive CD8+ T cells sorted from blood. In the paper's terms, the cell subset or site label means: CD45RA+CCR7+. The chain couples TRBV4-1 to TRBJ2-1; the junction holds 10 bases that match TRBD2. The clonotype comes from a man aged 18 to 29 in good health. The nucleotides are TGCGCCAGCAGCCCGTCCTTGGGACTAGCGACCTACAATGAGCAGTTCTTC. Its protein reads: CASSPSLGLATYNEQFF.